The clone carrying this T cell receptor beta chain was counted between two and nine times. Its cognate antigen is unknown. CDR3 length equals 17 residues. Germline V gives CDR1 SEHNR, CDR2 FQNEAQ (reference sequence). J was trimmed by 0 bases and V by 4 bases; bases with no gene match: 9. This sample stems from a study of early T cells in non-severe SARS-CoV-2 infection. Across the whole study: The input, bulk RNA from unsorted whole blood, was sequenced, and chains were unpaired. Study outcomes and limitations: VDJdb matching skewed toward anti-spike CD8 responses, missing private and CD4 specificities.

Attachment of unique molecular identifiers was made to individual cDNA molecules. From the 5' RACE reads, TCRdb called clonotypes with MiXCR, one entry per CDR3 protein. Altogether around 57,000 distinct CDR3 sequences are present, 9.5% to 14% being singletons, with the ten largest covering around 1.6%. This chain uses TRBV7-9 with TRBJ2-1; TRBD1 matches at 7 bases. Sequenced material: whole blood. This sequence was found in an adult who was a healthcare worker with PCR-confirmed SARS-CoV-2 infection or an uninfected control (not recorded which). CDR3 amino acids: CASSYMAGTASYNEQFF. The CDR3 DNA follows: TGTGCCAGCAGCTACATGGCCGGGACAGCCTCCTACAATGAGCAGTTCTTC.